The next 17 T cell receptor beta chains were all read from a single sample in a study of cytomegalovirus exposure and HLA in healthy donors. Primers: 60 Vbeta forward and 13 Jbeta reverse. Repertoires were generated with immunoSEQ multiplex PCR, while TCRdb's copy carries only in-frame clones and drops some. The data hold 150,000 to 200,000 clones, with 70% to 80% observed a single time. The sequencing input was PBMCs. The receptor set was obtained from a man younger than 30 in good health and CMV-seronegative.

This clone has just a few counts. The CDR3 bases are TGTGCCAGCAGCCGGGACAGGGGTTACGAGCAGTACTTC. Its protein product is CASSRDRGYEQYF. The chain carries TRBV9 and TRBJ2-7; TRBD1 agrees at 10 bases. V trimming: 4 bases; J trimming: 4 bases; junction bases outside the gene matches: 2. CDR1 and CDR2 (germline): SGDLS, YYNGEE. This CDR3 spans 13 amino acids.

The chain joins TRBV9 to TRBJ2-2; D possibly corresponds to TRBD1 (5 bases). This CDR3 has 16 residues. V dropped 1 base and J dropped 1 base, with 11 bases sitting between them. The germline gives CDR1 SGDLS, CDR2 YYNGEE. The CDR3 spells CASSVSLGENTGELFF. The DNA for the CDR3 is TGTGCCAGCAGCGTAAGTCTAGGGGAGAACACCGGGGAGCTGTTTTTT.

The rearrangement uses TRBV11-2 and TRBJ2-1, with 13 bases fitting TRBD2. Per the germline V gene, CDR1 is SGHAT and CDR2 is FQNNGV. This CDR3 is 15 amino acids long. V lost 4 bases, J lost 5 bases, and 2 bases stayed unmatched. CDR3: CASSYGLAGDNEQFF. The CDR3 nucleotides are TGTGCCAGCAGCTACGGACTAGCGGGGGACAATGAGCAGTTCTTC.

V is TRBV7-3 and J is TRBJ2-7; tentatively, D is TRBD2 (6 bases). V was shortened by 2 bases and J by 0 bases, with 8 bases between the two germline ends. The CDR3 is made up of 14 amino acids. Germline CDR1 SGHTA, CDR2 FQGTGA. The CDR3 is CASSLGGASYEQYF. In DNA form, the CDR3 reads TGTGCCAGCAGCTTAGGCGGGGCCTCCTACGAGCAGTACTTC.

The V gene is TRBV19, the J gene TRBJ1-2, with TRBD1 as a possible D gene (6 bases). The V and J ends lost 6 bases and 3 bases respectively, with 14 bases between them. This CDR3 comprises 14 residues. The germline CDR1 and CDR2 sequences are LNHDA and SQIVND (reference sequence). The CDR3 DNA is TGTGCCAGTAGCACTACAGGGTTCGACTATGGCTACACCTTC. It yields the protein CASSTTGFDYGYTF.

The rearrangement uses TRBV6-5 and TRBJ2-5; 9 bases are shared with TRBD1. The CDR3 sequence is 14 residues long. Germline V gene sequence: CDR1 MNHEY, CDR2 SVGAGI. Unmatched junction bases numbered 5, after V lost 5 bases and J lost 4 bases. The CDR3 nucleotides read TGTGCCAGCAGTGGGACAGGGCGGCGAGAGACCCAGTACTTC. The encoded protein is CASSGTGRRETQYF.

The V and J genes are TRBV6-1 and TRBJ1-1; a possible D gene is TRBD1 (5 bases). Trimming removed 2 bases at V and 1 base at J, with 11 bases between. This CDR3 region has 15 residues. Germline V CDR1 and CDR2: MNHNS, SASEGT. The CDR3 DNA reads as TGTGCCAGCAGTGAATTCGGGGGAGGGAACACTGAAGCTTTCTTT. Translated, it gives CASSEFGGGNTEAFF.

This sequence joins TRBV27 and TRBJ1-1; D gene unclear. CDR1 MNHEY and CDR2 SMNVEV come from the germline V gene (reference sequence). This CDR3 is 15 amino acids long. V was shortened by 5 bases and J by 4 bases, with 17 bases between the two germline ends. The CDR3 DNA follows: TGTGCCAGCAGTATAAGACGGATTGAGGGCACTGAAGCTTTCTTT. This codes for CASSIRRIEGTEAFF.

The CDR3 sequence is CASTSGGAPWAEAFF. In DNA form, the CDR3 reads TGTGCCAGCACCTCCGGGGGGGCCCCTTGGGCTGAAGCTTTCTTT. This chain connects TRBV6-1 to TRBJ1-1; maybe TRBD1 (6 bases). Germline CDR1 is MNHNS and CDR2 is SASEGT. This CDR3 region has 15 residues. V gave up 7 bases and J gave up 6 bases, with 21 bases separating them.

CDR3 loop: CASSSTSYRAGDGYTF. The CDR3 coding sequence is TGTGCCAGCAGCTCCACCTCGTACAGGGCAGGCGATGGCTACACCTTC. This chain connects TRBV7-3 to TRBJ1-2; D perhaps matches TRBD1 (6 bases). The CDR3 consists of 16 residues. Germline loops: CDR1 SGHTA, CDR2 FQGTGA. Trimming took off 4 bases at V and 6 bases at J, with 21 bases between the two ends. Full variable domain (outside the CDR3, taken from reference TRBV7-3 and TRBJ1-2): GAGVSQTPSNKVTEKGKYVELRCDPISGHTALYWYRQSLGQGPEFLIYFQGTGAADDSGLPNDRFFAVRPEGSVSTLKIQRTERGDSAVYLCASSSTSYRAGDGYTFGSGTRLTVV.

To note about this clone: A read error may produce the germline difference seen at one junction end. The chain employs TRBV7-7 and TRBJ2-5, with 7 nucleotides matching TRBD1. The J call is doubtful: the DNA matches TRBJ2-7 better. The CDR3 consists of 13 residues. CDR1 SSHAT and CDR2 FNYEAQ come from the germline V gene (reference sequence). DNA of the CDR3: TGTGCTAGCAGCTTAGCGCAGGGGGACGAGCAGTACTTC. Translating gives CASSLAQGDEQYF.

CDR3 DNA sequence: TGTGCCAGCAGTGCCGGCCGCCCGGGGTATCAGTATGGCTACACCTTC. Translation gives CASSAGRPGYQYGYTF. The chain joins TRBV2 to TRBJ1-2; no clear D. V lost 4 bases to trimming and J lost 5 bases, with 20 bases between them. The CDR3 runs to 16 residues. CDR1 and CDR2 (germline): SNHLY, FYNNEI.

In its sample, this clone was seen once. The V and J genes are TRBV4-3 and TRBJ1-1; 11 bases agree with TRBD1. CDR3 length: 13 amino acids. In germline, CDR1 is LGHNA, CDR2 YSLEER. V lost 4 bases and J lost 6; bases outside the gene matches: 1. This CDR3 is CASSRGQGAEAFF. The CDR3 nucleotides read TGCGCCAGCAGCCGGGGACAGGGGGCTGAAGCTTTCTTT.

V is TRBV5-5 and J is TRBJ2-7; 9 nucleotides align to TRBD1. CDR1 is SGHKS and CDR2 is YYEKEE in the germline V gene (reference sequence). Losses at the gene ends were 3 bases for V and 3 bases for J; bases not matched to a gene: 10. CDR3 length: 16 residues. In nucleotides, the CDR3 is TGTGCCAGCAGCTCCCGCCCGGGACAGGGCAACTACGAGCAGTACTTC. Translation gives CASSSRPGQGNYEQYF.

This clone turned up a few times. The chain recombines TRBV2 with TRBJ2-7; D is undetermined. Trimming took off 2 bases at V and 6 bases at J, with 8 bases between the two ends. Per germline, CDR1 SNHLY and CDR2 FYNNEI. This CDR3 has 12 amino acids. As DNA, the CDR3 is TGTGCCAGCAGTGAAAAGCTCGCCGAGCAGTACTTC. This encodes CASSEKLAEQYF.

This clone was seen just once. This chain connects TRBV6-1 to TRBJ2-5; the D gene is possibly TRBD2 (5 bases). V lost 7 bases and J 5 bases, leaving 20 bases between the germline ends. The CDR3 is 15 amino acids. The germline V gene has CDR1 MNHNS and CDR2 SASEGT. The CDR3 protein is CASIPLSGVVETQYF. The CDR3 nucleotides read TGTGCCAGCATCCCCCTCTCCGGGGTTGTTGAGACCCAGTACTTC.

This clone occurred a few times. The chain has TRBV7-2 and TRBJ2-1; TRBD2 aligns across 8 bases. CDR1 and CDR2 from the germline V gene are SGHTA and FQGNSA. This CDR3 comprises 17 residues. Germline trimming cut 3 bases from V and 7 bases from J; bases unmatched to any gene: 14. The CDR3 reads CASSFRTSLRVLNEQFF. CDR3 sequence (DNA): TGTGCCAGCAGCTTCCGGACTAGCTTGAGGGTATTGAATGAGCAGTTCTTC.